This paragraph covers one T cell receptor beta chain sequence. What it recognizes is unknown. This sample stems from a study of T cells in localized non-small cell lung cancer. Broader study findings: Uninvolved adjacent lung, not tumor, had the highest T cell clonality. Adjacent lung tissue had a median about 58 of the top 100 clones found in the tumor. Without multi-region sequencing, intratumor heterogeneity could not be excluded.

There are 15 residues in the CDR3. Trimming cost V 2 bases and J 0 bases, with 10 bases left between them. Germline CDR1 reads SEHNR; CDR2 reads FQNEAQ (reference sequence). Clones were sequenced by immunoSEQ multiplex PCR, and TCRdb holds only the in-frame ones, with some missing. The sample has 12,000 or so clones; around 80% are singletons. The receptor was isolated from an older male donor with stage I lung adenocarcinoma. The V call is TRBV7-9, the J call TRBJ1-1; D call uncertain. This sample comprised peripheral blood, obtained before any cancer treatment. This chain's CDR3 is CASSLTATMNTEAFF. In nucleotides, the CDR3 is TGTGCCAGCAGCTTAACGGCGACTATGAACACTGAAGCTTTCTTT.